This record looks at one T cell receptor (beta chain) sequence and its context. Its antigen is as yet unknown. Per-sample PBMC isolation yielded at least 6.5 million cells. Extraction of total RNA produced a minimum of 5 micrograms from each sample. A second PCR of 7 to 11 cycles used a sample-barcoded 5' primer and a J-beta primer mix. A single record per CDR3 protein comes from TCRdb applying MiXCR to the 5' RACE reads. The table has over 1,200,000 distinct CDR3 sequences, 45% to 70% seen once. The data belong to a study of blood T cells in healthy people across ages. Broader study findings: Older individuals had lower TCR beta diversity per million T cells (the decline was roughly linear). Donor CMV infection status was unknown, possibly confounding age-related changes in expanded clonotypes.

The sample taken for sequencing was blood. The source of this sequence is a man aged 18-30 years in good health.

CDR3 region: CSAADFDGWNEQYF. DNA of the CDR3: TGCAGTGCTGCGGACTTTGATGGCTGGAATGAGCAGTACTTC. The V call is TRBV20-1, the J call TRBJ2-7, with D maybe TRBD2 (5 bases). The CDR3 has 14 amino acids. V shed 5 bases and J shed 7 bases, with 21 bases lying between them. Germline CDR1 DFQATT, CDR2 SNEGSKA (reference sequence).